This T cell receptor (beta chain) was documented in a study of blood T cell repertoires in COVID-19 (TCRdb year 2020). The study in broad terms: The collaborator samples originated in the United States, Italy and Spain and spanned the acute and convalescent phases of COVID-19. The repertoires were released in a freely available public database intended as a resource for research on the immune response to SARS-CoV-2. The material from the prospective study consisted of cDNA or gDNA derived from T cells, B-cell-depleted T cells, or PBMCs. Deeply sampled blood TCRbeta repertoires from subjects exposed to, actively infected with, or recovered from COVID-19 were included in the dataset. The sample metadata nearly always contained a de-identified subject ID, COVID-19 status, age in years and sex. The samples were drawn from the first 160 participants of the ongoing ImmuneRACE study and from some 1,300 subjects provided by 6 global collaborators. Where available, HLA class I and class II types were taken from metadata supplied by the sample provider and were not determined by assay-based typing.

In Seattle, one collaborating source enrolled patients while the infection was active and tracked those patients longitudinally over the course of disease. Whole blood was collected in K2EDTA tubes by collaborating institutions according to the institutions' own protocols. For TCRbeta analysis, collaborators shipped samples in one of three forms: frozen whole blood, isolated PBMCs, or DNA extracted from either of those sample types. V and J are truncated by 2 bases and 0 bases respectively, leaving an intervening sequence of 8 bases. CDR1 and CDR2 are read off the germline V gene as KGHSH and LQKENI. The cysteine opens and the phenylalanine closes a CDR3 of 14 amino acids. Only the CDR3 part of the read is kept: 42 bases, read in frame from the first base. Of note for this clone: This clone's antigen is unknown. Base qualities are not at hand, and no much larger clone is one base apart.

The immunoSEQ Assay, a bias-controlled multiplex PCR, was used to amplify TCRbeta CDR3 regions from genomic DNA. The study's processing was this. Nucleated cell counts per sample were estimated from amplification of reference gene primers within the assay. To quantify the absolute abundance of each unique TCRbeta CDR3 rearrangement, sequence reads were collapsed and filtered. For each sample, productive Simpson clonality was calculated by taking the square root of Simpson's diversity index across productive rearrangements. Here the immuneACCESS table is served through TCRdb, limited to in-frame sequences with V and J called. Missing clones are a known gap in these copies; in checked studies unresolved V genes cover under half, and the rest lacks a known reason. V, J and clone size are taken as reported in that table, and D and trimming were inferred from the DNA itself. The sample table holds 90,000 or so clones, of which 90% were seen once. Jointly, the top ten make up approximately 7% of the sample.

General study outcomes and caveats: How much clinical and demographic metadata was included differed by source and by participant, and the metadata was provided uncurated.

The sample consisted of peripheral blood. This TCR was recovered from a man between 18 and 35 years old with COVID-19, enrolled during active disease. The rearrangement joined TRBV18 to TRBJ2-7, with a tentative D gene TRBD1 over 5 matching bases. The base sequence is TGTGCCAGCTCACCAGGGGCGGACTCCTACGAGCAGTACTTC. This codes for CASSPGADSYEQYF.